Included here is one T cell receptor beta chain sequence, with context. The data were taken from a study of cytomegalovirus exposure and HLA in healthy donors. Researchers ran the PCR with 60 Vbeta and 13 Jbeta primers. Data came from immunoSEQ multiplex PCR; TCRdb stores just in-frame clones and leaves some out. There are 130,000 or so clones in the sample; about 75% occur only once, and around 1.3% lies in the top ten. There are 18 residues in the CDR3. Per germline, CDR1 LNHNV and CDR2 YYDKDF (reference sequence). J gave up 1 base and V 5 bases, and 7 bases lay outside the gene matches. V gene TRBV15 combines with J gene TRBJ2-2, with 13 bases matching TRBD2. Sequenced input: PBMCs. This receptor was taken from a woman aged 40 to 50 in good health and CMV-seronegative. The CDR3 region is CATSSRLAGGQNTGELFF. The DNA for the CDR3 is TGTGCCACCAGCTCACGACTAGCGGGGGGTCAGAACACCGGGGAGCTGTTTTTT.